This is a list of T cell receptor beta chains from one sample in a study of T cells after yellow fever vaccination. MiXCR, applied by TCRdb to the 5' RACE reads, yields one record per CDR3 protein. Of about 500,000 distinct CDR3 sequences in the sample, less than 20% are singletons; the top ten hold 15% to 20%. Sequenced here: PBMCs, sampled around 5 days after the first yellow fever vaccination. The source is a man between 18 and 29 years old who received the YFV17D yellow fever vaccine. CDR3s include the opening cysteine and the closing phenylalanine or tryptophan. D genes are given only for firm matches. A row's size may be missing; if present it is once, few, many or a size class.

few	TRBJ2-5	NA	15	TRBV7-6	TGTGCCAGCAGCTTAGCCCGGATGGACGGGGAGACCCAGTACTTC	CASSLARMDGETQYF
NA	TRBJ2-5	TRBD1	15	TRBV4-1	TGCGCCAGCAGCCCACGGAGACAGGGGCAAGAGACCCAGTACTTC	CASSPRRQGQETQYF
few	TRBJ1-4	TRBD1	15	TRBV12-3/TRBV12-4	TGTGCCAGCAGTTTTGCGGCAGGGGGACTTGAAAAACTGTTTTTT	CASSFAAGGLEKLFF
few	TRBJ2-2	NA	13	TRBV24-1	TGTGCCACCAGCAGGGGGGTCGCCGGGGAGCTGTTTTTT	CATSRGVAGELFF
NA	TRBJ2-1	TRBD2	17	TRBV12-3/TRBV12-4	TGTGCCAGCACCCCCCCCCTCCGAGAGCGGGGGGCAAGGGAGCAGTTCTTC	CASTPPLRERGAREQFF
NA	TRBJ1-5	TRBD1	15	TRBV19	TGTGCCAGTAGTATAGTCGGGACAGGGGATCAGCCCCAGCATTTT	CASSIVGTGDQPQHF
few	TRBJ1-5	NA	13	TRBV11-2	TGTGCCAGCAGCTTAGAGGGGAAACAGCCCCAGCATTTT	CASSLEGKQPQHF
once	TRBJ2-2	NA	11	TRBV20-1	TGCAGTGCTACCAACACCGGGGAGCTGTTTTTT	CSATNTGELFF
NA	TRBJ1-2	TRBD1	18	TRBV11-2	TGTGCCAGCAGCTTTAGATGGGGACAGGGGGCAGATGTCTATGGCTACACCTTC	CASSFRWGQGADVYGYTF
NA	TRBJ2-1	NA	12	TRBV4-2	TGTGCCAGCAGCCAAGCCAATAATGAGCAGTTCTTC	CASSQANNEQFF
many	TRBJ2-5	NA	16	TRBV7-9	TGTGCCAGCAGTTTAAGCATTACAGGATGGGATGAGACCCAGTACTTC	CASSLSITGWDETQYF
few	TRBJ2-1	NA	13	TRBV12-3/TRBV12-4	TGTGCCAGCAGTCCCGGGCCAGGCGGTGAGCAGTTCTTC	CASSPGPGGEQFF
few	TRBJ1-6	NA	15	TRBV11-2	TGTGCCAGCAGCTTAGGAGGAGGTTTTGGGTCACCCCTCCACTTT	CASSLGGGFGSPLHF
many	TRBJ2-5	NA	15	TRBV12-3/TRBV12-4	TGTGCCAGCAGTTTAGGACCTCGGGGTACAGAGACCCAGTACTTC	CASSLGPRGTETQYF
NA	TRBJ2-5	TRBD1	15	TRBV7-2	TGTGCCAGCAGCCCGGGACAGGGATTTCCCGAGACCCAGTACTTC	CASSPGQGFPETQYF
many	TRBJ2-7	NA	13	TRBV20-1	TGCAGTGCTAGAGATCGGGCAACCTACGAGCAGTACTTC	CSARDRATYEQYF
few	TRBJ2-1	NA	18	TRBV7-3	TGTGCCAGCAGCTTATCCCTGATAAGAGGGGGGTCCTACAATGAGCAGTTCTTC	CASSLSLIRGGSYNEQFF
NA	TRBJ2-1	NA	13	TRBV18	TGTGCCAGCTCACCACGGACTTTCTCGGAGCAGTTCTTC	CASSPRTFSEQFF
NA	TRBJ2-6	NA	15	TRBV15	TGTGCCACCAGCAGAGAGGGACCGGGGGCCAACGTCCTGACTTTC	CATSREGPGANVLTF
few	TRBJ2-1	TRBD2	16	TRBV4-1	TGCGCCAGCTTTTTCACGTGGACTAGCGTCGGGGATGAGCAGTTCTTC	CASFFTWTSVGDEQFF
few	TRBJ2-4	NA	16	TRBV19	TGTGCCAGTAGTATAGATGGCGGACTAGCCAAAAACATTCAGTACTTC	CASSIDGGLAKNIQYF
once	TRBJ2-7	TRBD1	15	TRBV10-1	TGCGCCAGCGGAGATCCGGGACAGGGACGAGACGAGCAGTACTTC	CASGDPGQGRDEQYF
few	TRBJ2-7	NA	11	TRBV29-1	TGCAGCGTTGTCAGTTTCTACGAGCAGTACTTC	CSVVSFYEQYF
NA	TRBJ2-3	NA	13	TRBV20-1	TGCAGTCAGTGGGGCCAAAGCACAGATACGCAGTATTTT	CSQWGQSTDTQYF
few	TRBJ1-1	NA	15	TRBV3-1	TGTGCCAGCAGCCAAGATCAGGGTCGGAGCACTGAAGCTTTCTTT	CASSQDQGRSTEAFF
NA	TRBJ1-2	NA	15	TRBV4-2	TGTGCCAGCAGCCAAGGAGCAGGGGTCCGGCATGGCTACACCTTC	CASSQGAGVRHGYTF